This T cell receptor (beta chain) was identified in a study of early T cells in non-severe SARS-CoV-2 infection. The overall study: Alpha and beta chains were unpaired, from unsorted whole-blood bulk RNA. Points from the study as a whole: The study's VDJdb matching favored anti-spike CD8 responses and missed private and CD4 specificities.

The CDR3 is 19 residues long. Germline V gives CDR1 MNHEY, CDR2 SVGEGT. With 7 bases clipped from V and 0 bases from J, the junction kept 17 bases outside the gene matches. cDNA molecules, individually, were tagged with unique molecular identifiers. TCRdb re-called the 5' RACE reads with MiXCR, one entry per CDR3 protein. The sample shows some 62,000 distinct CDR3 sequences, approximately 8.8% of them seen only once. Notes on this clonotype: Its antigen is still unknown.

The V gene is TRBV6-2 or TRBV6-3, the J gene TRBJ2-3; 9 nucleotides agree with TRBD2. This specimen was whole blood, taken at baseline. The clonotype originates from an adult who was a healthcare worker with PCR-confirmed SARS-CoV-2 infection or an uninfected control (not recorded which). This CDR3 reads CASTTEREDLYASTDTQYF. In DNA form, the CDR3 reads TGTGCCAGCACTACGGAGCGGGAGGATCTATATGCTAGCACAGATACGCAGTATTTT.